These T cell receptor beta chains were read from a single sample in a study of OX40 agonist ivuxolimab in advanced cancers. Libraries were prepared by immunoSEQ multiplex PCR; TCRdb keeps only in-frame clonotypes and omits some of them. The table has around 94,000 clones, 70% to 90% seen once. The material sequenced was CD4+ or CD8+ T cells sorted from blood, taken in a trial of the OX40 agonist ivuxolimab. Every receptor here comes from an adult with an advanced solid tumor such as melanoma, head and neck, liver or kidney cancer. CDR3s include the opening cysteine and the closing phenylalanine or tryptophan. Each record gives: J gene, D gene, V gene, clone size, CDR3 protein, CDR3 DNA. A D gene is named only where the DNA matches it firmly. Size values are once, few and many counts, or a class for expanded clones, and some rows have none.

>TRBJ1-5|NA|TRBV19|NA
CASNPRGGNQPQHF
TGTGCCAGTAACCCTAGGGGAGGGAATCAGCCCCAGCATTTT
>TRBJ2-1|TRBD2|TRBV2|NA
CASNLSGMGGNEQFF
TGTGCCAGCAATCTTAGCGGGATGGGCGGTAATGAGCAGTTCTTC
>TRBJ1-2|NA|TRBV2|once
CASTQGQARSNYGYTF
TGTGCCAGCACCCAAGGGCAGGCCCGGAGTAACTATGGCTACACCTTC
>TRBJ2-6|TRBD2|TRBV19|once
CASSGLAGGPSRGANVLTF
TGTGCCAGTAGTGGTTTAGCGGGAGGGCCTTCTCGTGGGGCCAACGTCCTGACTTTC
>TRBJ2-5|NA|TRBV7-6|NA
CASSFLGRETQYF
TGTGCCAGCAGCTTCCTTGGGAGGGAGACCCAGTACTTC
>TRBJ1-5|NA|TRBV10-3|NA
CAISGGGLQPQHF
TGTGCCATCAGTGGAGGGGGTCTGCAGCCCCAGCATTTT
>TRBJ1-5|NA|TRBV7-2|few
CASGPPAGNQPQHF
TGTGCCAGCGGACCCCCGGCCGGCAATCAGCCCCAGCATTTT
>TRBJ2-1|TRBD2|TRBV19|NA
CASSMKGLAMAEQFF
TGTGCCAGTAGTATGAAAGGACTAGCCATGGCTGAGCAGTTCTTC
>TRBJ2-2|NA|TRBV5-1|NA
CASSLAEGSTGELFF
TGCGCCAGCAGCTTGGCCGAAGGGAGTACCGGGGAGCTGTTTTTT
>TRBJ2-7|TRBD2|TRBV5-1|NA
CASSSGVGTGYEQYF
TGCGCCAGCAGCAGCGGGGTGGGGACTGGGTACGAGCAGTACTTC
>TRBJ2-5|NA|TRBV7-3|NA
CASSLNGWETQYF
TGTGCCAGCAGCTTAAATGGATGGGAGACCCAGTACTTC
>TRBJ2-1|NA|TRBV19|NA
CASSINQINEQFF
TGTGCCAGTAGTATAAATCAAATCAATGAGCAGTTCTTC
>TRBJ2-3|NA|TRBV5-1|once
CASSLLPTATQYF
TGCGCCAGCAGCTTGCTCCCCACGGCTACGCAGTATTTT
>TRBJ2-7|NA|TRBV7-2|NA
CASSFFPRTNYEQYF
TGTGCCAGCAGCTTTTTTCCCAGGACAAATTACGAGCAGTACTTC
>TRBJ2-2|NA|TRBV9|NA
CASSVEAGTHTGELFF
TGTGCCAGCAGCGTAGAGGCCGGGACCCACACCGGGGAGCTGTTTTTT
>TRBJ2-7|TRBD2|TRBV7-2|few
CASSLVGGRLDEQYF
TGTGCCAGCAGCTTAGTGGGCGGGAGACTTGACGAGCAGTACTTC
>TRBJ2-1|NA|TRBV5-1|NA
CASSLDASYNEQFF
TGCGCCAGCAGCTTGGATGCCTCCTACAATGAGCAGTTCTTC
>TRBJ2-5|NA|TRBV5-6|NA
CASSQYGAVETQYF
TGTGCCAGCAGCCAGTACGGGGCAGTCGAGACCCAGTACTTC
>TRBJ2-5|NA|TRBV11-2|once
CASSFGGQETQYF
TGTGCCAGCAGCTTTGGGGGGCAAGAGACCCAGTACTTC
>TRBJ2-3|TRBD2|TRBV19|NA
CASKGAGVATDTQYF
TGTGCCAGTAAAGGGGCGGGAGTTGCGACAGATACGCAGTATTTT
>TRBJ2-1|TRBD2|TRBV5-6|NA
CASSILAGDYNEQFF
TGTGCCAGCAGCATACTAGCGGGAGATTACAATGAGCAGTTCTTC
>TRBJ1-1|NA|TRBV6-1|NA
CASRDLNTEAFF
TGTGCCAGCAGAGACCTGAACACTGAAGCTTTCTTT
>TRBJ2-2|NA|TRBV28|few
CASSSTGARTTGELFF
TGTGCCAGCAGTTCGACAGGTGCAAGAACCACCGGGGAGCTGTTTTTT
>TRBJ1-4|NA|TRBV28|NA
CASTPHLTNEKLFF
TGTGCCAGCACTCCACACCTGACTAATGAAAAACTGTTTTTT
>TRBJ1-4|NA|TRBV4-1|NA
CASTGGSYRLTNEKLFF
TGCGCCAGCACCGGCGGCAGTTATCGCCTAACTAATGAAAAACTGTTTTTT
>TRBJ2-2|NA|TRBV28|NA
CASSFPSGGELFF
TGTGCCAGCAGTTTTCCATCGGGCGGGGAGCTGTTTTTT
>TRBJ1-6|NA|TRBV10-3|NA
CAIGEGGSPLHF
TGTGCCATCGGGGAGGGGGGATCACCCCTCCACTTT
>TRBJ2-3|NA|TRBV28|NA
CASSWGSGTDTQYF
TGTGCCAGCTCGTGGGGTTCGGGAACGGATACGCAGTATTTT
>TRBJ2-5|NA|TRBV11-2|NA
CASSLLARSGLEKETQYF
TGTGCCAGCAGCTTATTGGCCCGATCCGGGCTAGAGAAAGAGACCCAGTACTTC
>TRBJ2-6|NA|TRBV7-3|NA
CASSLRHSGANVLTF
TGTGCCAGCAGCTTAAGGCACTCTGGGGCCAACGTCCTGACTTTC
>TRBJ2-1|NA|TRBV18|NA
CASSPGGRRYNEQFF
TGTGCCAGCTCACCGGGGGGTCGTAGGTACAATGAGCAGTTCTTC
>TRBJ1-1|NA|TRBV7-8|NA
CASSLGRGMNTEAFF
TGTGCCAGCAGCTTAGGTCGGGGAATGAACACTGAAGCTTTCTTT
>TRBJ2-1|TRBD2|TRBV30|NA
CAWGGAGGLNEQFF
TGTGCCTGGGGGGGAGCGGGAGGTCTCAATGAGCAGTTCTTC
>TRBJ1-1|NA|TRBV6-5|NA
CASSYTDGMNTEAFF
TGTGCCAGCAGTTACACGGACGGAATGAACACTGAAGCTTTCTTT
>TRBJ2-1|NA|TRBV28|NA
CASSSPADNEQFF
TGTGCCAGCAGCTCCCCGGCGGACAATGAGCAGTTCTTC
>TRBJ2-7|NA|TRBV27|NA
CASSFRATYEQYF
TGTGCCAGCAGTTTCAGGGCAACCTACGAGCAGTACTTC
>TRBJ2-7|TRBD1|TRBV6-6|NA
CASSVLGTEYEQYF
TGTGCCAGCAGTGTCTTAGGGACAGAATACGAGCAGTACTTC
>TRBJ1-2|NA|TRBV6-5|NA
CASSPDSYGYTF
TGTGCCAGCAGTCCCGACAGTTATGGCTACACCTTC
>TRBJ2-3|NA|TRBV11-3|few
CASSSEAPSTDTQYF
TGTGCCAGCAGCTCGGAAGCCCCGAGCACAGATACGCAGTATTTT
>TRBJ1-2|NA|TRBV28|once
CASSFGRLRTRYGYTF
TGTGCCAGCAGTTTTGGCAGACTACGGACCCGCTATGGCTACACCTTC
>TRBJ2-3|NA|TRBV4-1|NA
CASSHRNSADTQYF
TGCGCCAGCAGTCACCGTAATAGCGCAGATACGCAGTATTTT
>TRBJ2-1|TRBD1|TRBV4-1|NA
CASSLFNYRGRDEQFF
TGCGCCAGCAGCCTCTTTAACTACAGGGGGCGGGATGAGCAGTTCTTC
>TRBJ1-6|NA|TRBV7-9|NA
CASSDRAKGSPLHF
TGTGCCAGCAGCGACCGGGCCAAGGGTTCACCCCTCCACTTT
>TRBJ2-1|NA|TRBV30|NA
CAWSEANNEQFF
TGTGCCTGGAGTGAGGCAAACAATGAGCAGTTCTTC
>TRBJ2-3|NA|TRBV7-2|NA
CASSLVTGSWNTQYF
TGTGCCAGCAGCTTAGTAACCGGGAGCTGGAATACGCAGTATTTT
>TRBJ2-2|TRBD2|TRBV28|NA
CASSLSGGNTGELFF
TGTGCCAGCAGCCTTAGCGGGGGGAACACCGGGGAGCTGTTTTTT
>TRBJ1-1|NA|TRBV5-6|NA
CASRCRRGRAEAFF
TGTGCCAGCAGGTGTCGCAGGGGAAGGGCTGAAGCTTTCTTT
>TRBJ1-2|NA|TRBV4-1|NA
CASSQVSGNYGYTF
TGCGCCAGCAGCCAAGTATCGGGAAACTATGGCTACACCTTC
>TRBJ1-1|TRBD1|TRBV7-2|NA
CASSLPGQGLGFF
TGTGCCAGCAGTCTTCCGGGACAGGGGTTGGGATTCTTT
>TRBJ2-2|TRBD2|TRBV5-4|NA
CASSPLTGLAPGELFF
TGTGCCAGCAGTCCTCTAACGGGACTAGCTCCCGGGGAGCTGTTTTTT
>TRBJ1-3|NA|TRBV9|NA
CASSVSGAGNTIYF
TGTGCCAGCAGCGTATCGGGGGCTGGAAACACCATATATTTT
>TRBJ2-1|NA|TRBV19|NA
CATSRGASEQFF
TGTGCCACTTCCCGAGGGGCGAGTGAGCAGTTCTTC
>TRBJ1-2|NA|TRBV7-2|NA
CASSLPGQSYGYTF
TGTGCCAGCAGCTTACCAGGACAGTCATATGGCTACACCTTC
>TRBJ1-4|NA|TRBV15|NA
CATAPGPNEKLFF
TGTGCCACCGCCCCGGGGCCGAATGAAAAACTGTTTTTT
>TRBJ2-5|TRBD1|TRBV30|NA
CAWGGQGKETQYF
TGTGCCTGGGGGGGACAGGGGAAAGAGACCCAGTACTTC
>TRBJ1-5|TRBD1|TRBV2|NA
CASNFGQAGHPQHF
TGTGCCAGCAATTTCGGACAGGCGGGCCACCCCCAGCATTTT
>TRBJ2-3|TRBD2|TRBV5-1|NA
CASSLSRTSDTDTQYF
TGCGCCAGCAGCTTGTCCCGGACTAGTGACACAGATACGCAGTATTTT
>TRBJ2-5|NA|TRBV4-3|once
CASSQELSSQETQYF
TGCGCCAGCAGCCAAGAACTAAGTTCCCAAGAGACCCAGTACTTC
>TRBJ2-7|NA|TRBV27|NA
CASSSQGSDEQYF
TGTGCCAGCAGCTCCCAGGGTTCCGACGAGCAGTACTTC
>TRBJ2-5|NA|TRBV7-6|once
CASREGREGTQYF
TGTGCCAGCAGAGAAGGCAGGGAAGGGACCCAGTACTTC